The rows below give T cell receptor beta chains drawn from one sample of a study of CD4 T cells in relation to SARS-CoV-2 and coronaviruses. Generated by immunoSEQ multiplex PCR, the TCRdb table keeps only in-frame clones and is missing some. The sample lists some 38,000 clones, roughly 80% occurring once. Antigens for these TCRs are unknown. Sequencing used memory CD4+ T cells from PBMCs, cultured in vitro. The receptors here all came from an adult with COVID-19. Each CDR3 is given with its conserved first and last residue. D genes are given only for firm matches. Some rows have no size entry. The others give once, few or many, or a class for an expanded clone.

TRBD2,TRBJ2-7,NA,TRBV9,CASSVDPSGRGEQYF,TGTGCCAGCAGCGTAGATCCTAGCGGGAGAGGGGAGCAGTACTTC
NA,TRBJ1-2,NA,TRBV30,CAWSVLGVEGTDYGYTF,TGTGCCTGGAGTGTACTCGGCGTCGAGGGGACGGATTATGGCTACACCTTC
TRBD2,TRBJ2-1,few,TRBV6-1,CASSEEAGGYNEQFF,TGTGCCAGCAGTGAAGAGGCGGGAGGTTACAATGAGCAGTTCTTC
TRBD2,TRBJ2-2,NA,TRBV28,CASSLLPGGNTGELFF,TGTGCCAGCAGTTTGTTACCGGGGGGAAATACCGGGGAGCTGTTTTTT
NA,TRBJ2-3,NA,TRBV2,CASSENGRADTQYF,TGTGCCAGCAGTGAAAACGGGAGAGCAGATACGCAGTATTTT
NA,TRBJ2-1,few,TRBV7-9,CASGGGGRAPFF,TGTGCCAGCGGAGGGGGCGGGCGGGCCCCGTTCTTC
TRBD2,TRBJ2-7,few,TRBV18,CASSPRLAGYYEQYF,TGTGCCAGCTCACCACGGCTAGCGGGTTACTACGAGCAGTACTTC
TRBD2,TRBJ2-7,NA,TRBV28,CASSRGGSDEQYF,TGTGCCAGCAGCCGGGGGGGATCCGACGAGCAGTACTTC
NA,TRBJ2-1,NA,TRBV30,CAWSEWGVYNEQFF,TGTGCCTGGAGTGAATGGGGGGTGTACAATGAGCAGTTCTTC
NA,TRBJ2-1,NA,TRBV29-1,CSARALDPGYNEQFF,TGCAGCGCCCGGGCGTTGGACCCAGGCTACAATGAGCAGTTCTTC
NA,TRBJ1-5,NA,TRBV15,CATSRGNNQPQHF,TGTGCCACCAGCAGGGGGAACAATCAGCCCCAGCATTTT
TRBD1,TRBJ2-2,NA,TRBV19,CASRDSPNTGELFF,TGTGCCAGTCGGGACAGTCCGAACACCGGGGAGCTGTTTTTT
TRBD1,TRBJ1-4,NA,TRBV3-1/TRBV3-2,CASSPSGTGVNEKLFF,TGTGCCAGCAGCCCATCCGGGACAGGGGTTAATGAAAAACTGTTTTTT
TRBD2,TRBJ2-3,few,TRBV27,CASSPVAGGNQNADTQYF,TGTGCCAGCAGTCCGGTAGCGGGAGGGAACCAAAATGCAGATACGCAGTATTTT
TRBD2,TRBJ2-3,NA,TRBV9,CASSSPQAGVSDTQYF,TGTGCCAGCAGCTCCCCCCAAGCGGGAGTTTCAGATACGCAGTATTTT
TRBD2,TRBJ2-3,NA,TRBV6-4,CASSDSAGGSTDTQYF,TGTGCCAGCAGTGACTCAGCGGGAGGTAGCACAGATACGCAGTATTTT
TRBD2,TRBJ2-7,NA,TRBV18,CASSPNPPLAGGEEQYF,TGTGCCAGCTCACCAAATCCTCCGCTAGCGGGAGGAGAAGAGCAGTACTTC
TRBD1,TRBJ2-7,NA,TRBV14,CASSLTHRGAQYEQYF,TGTGCCAGCAGCCTCACCCACAGGGGCGCACAATACGAGCAGTACTTC
NA,TRBJ1-1,NA,TRBV2,CASSEDGEAFF,TGTGCCAGCAGTGAAGACGGCGAAGCTTTCTTT
TRBD1,TRBJ2-3,few,TRBV5-4,CASSLATGLADTQYF,TGTGCCAGCAGCCTGGCGACAGGGTTGGCAGATACGCAGTATTTT
NA,TRBJ1-5,once,TRBV30,CAWSGGENQPQHF,TGTGCCTGGAGTGGTGGAGAGAATCAGCCCCAGCATTTT
NA,TRBJ2-3,NA,TRBV7-2,CASTRSGDTQYF,TGTGCCAGCACCCGAAGCGGGGATACGCAGTATTTT
TRBD1,TRBJ2-7,few,TRBV28,CASSFGTGVYEQYF,TGTGCCAGCAGTTTCGGGACAGGGGTCTACGAGCAGTACTTC
NA,TRBJ1-2,NA,TRBV6-2/TRBV6-3,CASSYLGSGYTF,TGTGCCAGCAGTTACTTGGGATCTGGCTACACCTTC
NA,TRBJ1-2,NA,TRBV5-1,CASSFQGGPNYGYTF,TGCGCCAGCAGCTTTCAAGGGGGACCTAACTATGGCTACACCTTC